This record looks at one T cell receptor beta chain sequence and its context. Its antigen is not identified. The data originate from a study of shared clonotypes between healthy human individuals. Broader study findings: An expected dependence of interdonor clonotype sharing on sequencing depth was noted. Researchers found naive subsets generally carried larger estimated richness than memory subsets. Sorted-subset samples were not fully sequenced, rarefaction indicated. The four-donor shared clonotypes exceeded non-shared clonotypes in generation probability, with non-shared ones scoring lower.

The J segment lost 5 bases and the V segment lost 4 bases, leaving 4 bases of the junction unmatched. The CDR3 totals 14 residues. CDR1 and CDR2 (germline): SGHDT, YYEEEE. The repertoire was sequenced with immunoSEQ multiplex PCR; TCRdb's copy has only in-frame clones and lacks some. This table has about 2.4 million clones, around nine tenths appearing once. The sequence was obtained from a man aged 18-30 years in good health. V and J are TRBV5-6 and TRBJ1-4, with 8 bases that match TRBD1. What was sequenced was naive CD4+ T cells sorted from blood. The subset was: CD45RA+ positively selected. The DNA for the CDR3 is TGTGCCAGCAGCGGGCGACAGGGGAATGAAAAACTGTTTTTT. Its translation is CASSGRQGNEKLFF. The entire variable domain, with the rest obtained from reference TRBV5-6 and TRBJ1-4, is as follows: DAGVTQSPTHLIKTRGQQVTLRCSPKSGHDTVSWYQQALGQGPQFIFQYYEEEERQRGNFPDRFSGHQFPNYSSELNVNALLLGDSALYLCASSGRQGNEKLFFGSGTQLSVL.